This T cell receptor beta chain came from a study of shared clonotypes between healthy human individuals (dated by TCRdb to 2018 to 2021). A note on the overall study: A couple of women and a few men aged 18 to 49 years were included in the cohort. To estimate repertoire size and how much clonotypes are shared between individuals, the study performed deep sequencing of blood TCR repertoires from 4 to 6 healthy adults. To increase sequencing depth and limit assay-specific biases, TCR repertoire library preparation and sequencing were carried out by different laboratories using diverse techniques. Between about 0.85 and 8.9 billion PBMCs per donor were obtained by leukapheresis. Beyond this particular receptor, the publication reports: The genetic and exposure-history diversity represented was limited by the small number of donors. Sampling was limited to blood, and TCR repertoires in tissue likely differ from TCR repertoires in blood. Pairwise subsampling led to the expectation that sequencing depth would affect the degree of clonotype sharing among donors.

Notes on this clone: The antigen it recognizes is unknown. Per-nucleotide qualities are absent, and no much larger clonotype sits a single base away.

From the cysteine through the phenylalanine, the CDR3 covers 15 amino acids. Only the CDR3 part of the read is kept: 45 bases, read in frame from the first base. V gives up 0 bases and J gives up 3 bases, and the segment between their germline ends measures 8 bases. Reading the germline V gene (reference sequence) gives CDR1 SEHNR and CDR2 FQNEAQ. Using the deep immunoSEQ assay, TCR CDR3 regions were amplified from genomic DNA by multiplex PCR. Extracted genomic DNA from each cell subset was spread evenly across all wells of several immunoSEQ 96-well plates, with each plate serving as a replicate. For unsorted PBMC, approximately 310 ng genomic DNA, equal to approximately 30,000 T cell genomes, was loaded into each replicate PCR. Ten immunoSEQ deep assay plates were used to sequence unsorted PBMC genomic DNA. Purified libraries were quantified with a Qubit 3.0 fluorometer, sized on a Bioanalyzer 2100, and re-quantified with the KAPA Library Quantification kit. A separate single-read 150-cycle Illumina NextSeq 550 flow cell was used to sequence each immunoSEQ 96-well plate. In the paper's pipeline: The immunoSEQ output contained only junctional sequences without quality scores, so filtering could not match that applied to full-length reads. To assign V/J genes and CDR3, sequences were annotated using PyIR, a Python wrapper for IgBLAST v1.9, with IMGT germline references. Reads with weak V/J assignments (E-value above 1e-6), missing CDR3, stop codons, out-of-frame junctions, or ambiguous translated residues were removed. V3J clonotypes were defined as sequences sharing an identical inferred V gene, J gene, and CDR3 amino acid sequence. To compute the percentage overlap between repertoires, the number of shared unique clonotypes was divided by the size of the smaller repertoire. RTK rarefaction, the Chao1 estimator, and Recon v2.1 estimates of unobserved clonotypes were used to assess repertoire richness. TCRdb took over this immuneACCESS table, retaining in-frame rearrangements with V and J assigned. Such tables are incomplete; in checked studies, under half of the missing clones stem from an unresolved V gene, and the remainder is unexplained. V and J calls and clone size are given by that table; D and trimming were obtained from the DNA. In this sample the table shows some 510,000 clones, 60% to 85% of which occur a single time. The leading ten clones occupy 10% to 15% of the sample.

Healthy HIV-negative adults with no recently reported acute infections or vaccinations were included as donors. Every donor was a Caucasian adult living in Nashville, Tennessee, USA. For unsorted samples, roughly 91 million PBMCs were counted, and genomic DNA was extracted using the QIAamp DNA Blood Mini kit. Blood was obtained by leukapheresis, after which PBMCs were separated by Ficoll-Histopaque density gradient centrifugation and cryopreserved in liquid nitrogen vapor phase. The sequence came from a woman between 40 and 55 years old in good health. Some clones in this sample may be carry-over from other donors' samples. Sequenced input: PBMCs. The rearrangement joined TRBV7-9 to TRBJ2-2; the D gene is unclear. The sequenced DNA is TGTGCCAGCAGCTTAGCAAGGCACTACACCGGGGAGCTGTTTTTT. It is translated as CASSLARHYTGELFF.